Below, one TCR beta chain is given with its context. The target antigen is unknown. This sample was taken from a study of cytomegalovirus exposure and HLA in healthy donors. The overall study: In a previous analysis, 117 million unique TCR beta sequences were found from roughly 200 million T cells. General study points: In a later analysis, specific HLA alleles were associated with 15,000 to 20,000 TCR beta sequences at a 0.05 false discovery rate. Beyond CMV serostatus, there was no information to go on about immune exposure. For cytomegalovirus status, the classifier reportedly gave diagnoses with high specificity and sensitivity.

The PCR ran on 60 Vbeta and 13 Jbeta primers. Method: immunoSEQ multiplex PCR; TCRdb's copy keeps in-frame clones and lacks some. The top ten hold approximately 1.4% of the sample, which has over 150,000 clones, 60% to 80% seen once. The ends were cut back, 0 bases at V and 5 bases at J, with 8 bases in the middle. The CDR3 contains 13 residues. Germline V CDR1 and CDR2: SGHRS, YFSETQ. The receptor comes from a man in his fifties or sixties in good health and CMV-seronegative. V is TRBV5-1 and J is TRBJ1-2, with D possibly matching TRBD1 (6 bases). The sample taken for sequencing was PBMCs. The CDR3 sequence: CASSLVQGYGYTF. In nucleotides, the CDR3 is TGCGCCAGCAGCTTGGTACAGGGTTATGGCTACACCTTC.